This TCR beta chain was profiled in a study of blood T cell repertoires in COVID-19. Study background: The United States, Italy and Spain provided the acute and convalescent COVID-19 samples.

V shed 5 bases, J shed 4 bases, and the junction held 6 bases outside the gene matches. CDR3 length: 15 amino acids. CDR1 and CDR2 from the germline V gene are SGHRS and YFSETQ. Sequenced by immunoSEQ multiplex PCR; TCRdb stores in-frame clones only, minus some. The table lists about 310,000 clones, about 91% of them singletons, with around a tenth in the top ten. Recruits, aged about 18 to 100 years, lived in some 25 US areas. This receptor was obtained from a woman between 40 and 50 years old who had recovered from COVID-19. The chain carries TRBV5-1 and TRBJ2-3; TRBD2 matches at 11 bases. Sequences were obtained from PBMCs or T cells enriched from blood (not recorded which). The DNA of the CDR3 is TGCGCCAGCAGTTCAACTAGCGGGGGTGCAGATACGCAGTATTTT. Translated, it gives CASSSTSGGADTQYF. Complete variable domain (other parts from reference TRBV5-1 and TRBJ2-3): KAGVTQTPRYLIKTRGQQVTLSCSPISGHRSVSWYQQTPGQGLQFLFEYFSETQRNKGNFPGRFSGRQFSNSRSEMNVSTLELGDSALYLCASSSTSGGADTQYFGPGTRLTVL.